The next 10 T cell receptor beta chains were all read from a single sample in a study of control samples from healthy donors and cancer patients. Sequencing was performed with immunoSEQ multiplex PCR; in TCRdb, only in-frame clones are kept and a portion is missing. The table has about 69,000 clones, roughly 87% seen once; the top ten hold about 6%. Sample: PBMCs. Every receptor here comes from a man aged 60 to 75 with colorectal cancer.

This clone has only one observation. This rearrangement joins TRBV6-2 or TRBV6-3 to TRBJ1-5; 7 positions agree with TRBD1. After removal of 2 bases from V and 6 bases from J, the junction contained 4 bases not matched to a gene. Germline lookup yields CDR1 MNHEY and CDR2 SVGEGT. The CDR3 is 14 amino acids. This chain's CDR3 is CASSYNRGGQPQHF. The CDR3 nucleotides read TGTGCCAGCAGTTACAACAGGGGCGGTCAGCCCCAGCATTTT.

The chain joins TRBV29-1 to TRBJ2-1, with D tentatively TRBD1 (5 bases). Trimming took off 5 bases at V and 4 bases at J, with 15 bases between the two ends. Per the germline V gene, CDR1 is SQVTM and CDR2 is ANQGSEA. The CDR3 loop spans 14 amino acids. The CDR3 loop reads CSVSHQGLYNEQFF. CDR3 bases: TGCAGCGTTAGTCACCAGGGTTTATACAATGAGCAGTTCTTC.

V usage is TRBV9 and J usage is TRBJ1-6; a possible D gene is TRBD1 (5 bases). The V gene's germline CDR1 is SGDLS and CDR2 YYNGEE. This CDR3 has 15 residues. The V end lost 2 bases, the J end lost 7 bases, and 13 bases lay between the germline ends. This CDR3 is CASSVSGQTNSPLHF. In nucleotides, the CDR3 is TGTGCCAGCAGCGTCTCCGGACAAACCAATTCACCCCTCCACTTT.

The J gene is TRBJ1-2, the V gene TRBV5-1; D ambiguous. This CDR3 spans 13 amino acids. Trimming pared 0 bases from V and 8 bases from J, leaving 11 bases between. CDR1 is SGHRS and CDR2 is YFSETQ in the germline V gene. As DNA, the CDR3 is TGCGCCAGCAGCTTGGACGGGCAAGGAGGCTACACCTTC. The encoded protein is CASSLDGQGGYTF.

The chain joins TRBV9 to TRBJ2-4; 11 bases map to TRBD1. The CDR3 loop spans 14 amino acids. V gave up 3 bases and J gave up 7 bases; unmatched junction bases: 3. The germline V gene encodes CDR1 SGDLS and CDR2 YYNGEE. The CDR3 DNA follows: TGTGCCAGCAGCGGCCGGGACAGGGGGAACATTCAGTACTTC. Its protein is CASSGRDRGNIQYF.

The chain combines TRBV7-6 with TRBJ2-5, with 8 bases lining up with TRBD2. The CDR3 covers 15 residues. With 2 bases clipped from V and 2 bases from J, the junction kept 4 bases outside the gene matches. Germline V gives CDR1 SGHVS, CDR2 FNYEAQ. The DNA of the CDR3 is TGTGCCAGCAGCTTATTTTCGGGGGGGCAAGAGACCCAGTACTTC. Its translation: CASSLFSGGQETQYF.

The chain employs TRBV19 and TRBJ2-1, with D perhaps being TRBD1 or TRBD2 (7 bases each). V lost 3 bases, J lost 8 bases, and 20 bases lay in between. CDR1 and CDR2 from the germline V gene are LNHDA and SQIVND (reference sequence). The CDR3 sequence is 16 residues long. The CDR3 DNA follows: TGTGCCAGTAGTATTTCAGGGGGAGGGATTATCGATGAGCAGTTCTTC. It translates to CASSISGGGIIDEQFF.

V usage is TRBV29-1 and J usage is TRBJ2-4; D is unresolved. In germline, CDR1 is SQVTM, CDR2 ANQGSEA. There are 15 residues in the CDR3. Trimming cost V 0 bases and J 2 bases, with 11 bases left between them. CDR3 nucleotide sequence: TGCAGCGTTGAAGATCGAAACCTACCCAAAAACATTCAGTACTTC. It is translated as CSVEDRNLPKNIQYF. Supplemented by reference TRBV29-1 and TRBJ2-4, the full variable domain reads SAVISQKPSRDICQRGTSLTIQCQVDSQVTMMFWYRQQPGQSLTLIATANQGSEATYESGFVIDKFPISRPNLTFSTLTVSNMSPEDSSIYLCSVEDRNLPKNIQYFGAGTRLSVL.

The gene calls are TRBV28 and TRBJ1-1; maybe TRBD1 (6 bases). Germline V gene sequence: CDR1 MDHEN, CDR2 SYDVKM. V was shortened by 2 bases and J by 0 bases, with 16 bases between the two germline ends. The CDR3 loop spans 17 amino acids. The CDR3 DNA sequence: TGTGCCAGCAGTTTAACAGGGCAGGGGAGGGTGAACACTGAAGCTTTCTTT. Residues: CASSLTGQGRVNTEAFF.

J is TRBJ1-2 and V is TRBV5-1, with D perhaps TRBD1 (6 bases). The germline CDR1 and CDR2 sequences are SGHRS and YFSETQ. Trimming shortened V by 0 bases and J by 8 bases, and 17 bases separated the two germline ends. This CDR3 is 15 amino acids long. CDR3 coding DNA: TGCGCCAGCAGCTTGGAGTCCGGGGGCACCAGGGGCTACACCTTC. Translated, it gives CASSLESGGTRGYTF.